This T cell receptor beta chain was obtained from a study of molecular identifiers for immune sequencing clone quantification. Study findings and constraints: Amid some 900,000 naive cells, spiked Jurkat TCR RNA from one cell was reportedly still detectable.

The CDR3 totals 17 residues. Trimming removed 1 base from V and 4 bases from J, with 16 bases in between. CDR1 and CDR2 from the germline V gene are MGHRA and YSYEKL. Regarding this clonotype: Its antigen is as yet unknown.

The use of previously described methods and listed TCR primers produced the bulk TCR libraries. TCRdb called the PCR reads again in MiXCR, with one record for every CDR3 protein. Found here are about 320,000 distinct CDR3 sequences, roughly 24% of them singletons; the top ten hold about 0.71%. Naive CD8 T cells were FACS-sorted by CD8+CD4-CCR7+CD45RA+ markers. The rearrangement links TRBV4-1 to TRBJ2-2, with D unresolved. What was sequenced was naive CD8+ T cells from blood, with Jurkat cell RNA spiked in. Subset meaning: FACS-sorted CD8+CD4-CCR7+CD45RA+ naive T cells. The TCR sequence derives from a human donor in good health. Some libraries in this study had Jurkat cell RNA spiked in. CDR3 sequence reads: CASSQALGTRGTGELFF. The DNA of the CDR3 is TGCGCCAGCAGCCAAGCGTTGGGCACTCGAGGCACCGGGGAGCTGTTTTTT.